This T cell receptor beta chain appears in the sequencing data of a study of CD8 T cells in Susac syndrome. Whole-study context: Within the sequenced group of Susac syndrome patients, 5 or 6 showed active disease and roughly eight were in remission.

Study-wide results and limits: Repertoires of Susac syndrome CD4+ T cells lacked clonal expansion.

Germline assignment: CDR1 SGHRS and CDR2 YFSETQ. V dropped 0 bases and J dropped 6; count of bases not matched to a gene: 4. The CDR3 is 15 residues long. Recently defined diagnostic criteria classed the Susac syndrome patients as definite or probable. Random hexamers were used to reverse transcribe roughly 0.45 to 1 ug of RNA. TCR beta CDR3 was amplified by immunoSEQ multiplex PCR. This amplification extended across 54 Vbeta and 13 Jbeta segments. TCRdb recomputed calls from the immunoSEQ multiplex PCR reads with MiXCR, one row per CDR3 protein. The sample shows some 150,000 distinct CDR3 sequences, around 96% of them seen only once. Note on this clonotype: Its antigen is unidentified.

The specimen was CD4+ T cells from PBMCs. The sequence was collected from a human donor with Susac syndrome. The V and J genes are TRBV5-1 and TRBJ2-1; 9 nucleotides align to TRBD2. In nucleotides, the CDR3 is TGCGCCAGCAGCTTGGTAGGACTAGCGACCAATGAGCAGTTCTTC. It codes for CASSLVGLATNEQFF.